This is a list of T cell receptor beta chains from one sample in a study of neurological immune-mediated disorders. A single record per CDR3 protein comes from TCRdb applying MiXCR to the 5' RACE reads. The sample lists approximately 87,000 distinct CDR3 sequences; roughly an eighth were seen once. The material sequenced was PBMCs. These receptors were taken from a woman aged 50 to 60 in good health. Each CDR3 is given with its conserved first and last residue. Each record gives: V gene, CDR3 length, J gene, D gene, clone size, CDR3 DNA, CDR3 protein. The D gene is left open where the match is weak. Size values are once, few and many counts, or a class for expanded clones, and some rows have none.

TRBV27,15,TRBJ1-6,NA,many,TGTGCCAGCAGTTTAGTACAGGGCTATAATTCACCCCTCCACTTT,CASSLVQGYNSPLHF
TRBV15,17,TRBJ2-3,TRBD1,many,TGTGCCACCAGCAGAGGTGGACAGGGGCGACGCACAGATACGCAGTATTTT,CATSRGGQGRRTDTQYF
TRBV29-1,16,TRBJ2-2,TRBD2,many,TGCAGCGCCCAAGACGCTAGCGGGGTCCACACCGGGGAGCTGTTTTTT,CSAQDASGVHTGELFF
TRBV20-1,13,TRBJ2-1,NA,many,TGCAGTGCTAGTAAAACAGTGTACAATGAGCAGTTCTTC,CSASKTVYNEQFF
TRBV7-9,18,TRBJ2-7,TRBD2,few,TGTGCCAGCAGCGTCGGGCCGCCCGGACTAGCGACCTCCTACGAGCAGTACTTC,CASSVGPPGLATSYEQYF
TRBV2,13,TRBJ1-2,TRBD1,many,TGTGCCAGCAGTGGGACAGGGGGCGGAGGCTACACCTTC,CASSGTGGGGYTF
TRBV20-1,13,TRBJ2-1,NA,many,TGCAGTGCTAGACCCCCAGGGACCAATGAGCAGTTCTTC,CSARPPGTNEQFF
TRBV5-1,16,TRBJ2-1,TRBD2,many,TGCGCCAGCAGCCCGACATCGGGACTAGGGGGGAATGAGCAGTTCTTC,CASSPTSGLGGNEQFF
TRBV20-1,14,TRBJ2-1,NA,NA,TGCAGTGCTAGCCTAGGGGGAGGGTACAATGAGCAGTTCTTC,CSASLGGGYNEQFF
TRBV4-2,14,TRBJ2-3,NA,many,TGTGCCAGCAGCCAAGTCGGGGACCCAGATACGCAGTATTTT,CASSQVGDPDTQYF
TRBV5-6,17,TRBJ2-3,TRBD2,many,TGTGCCAGCAGTCTACTAGCGGGCCATTCTAGCACAGATACGCAGTATTTT,CASSLLAGHSSTDTQYF
TRBV5-1,12,TRBJ2-5,NA,many,TGCGCCAGCAGCTTGGGTTTGGAGACCCAGTACTTC,CASSLGLETQYF
TRBV20-1,12,TRBJ1-1,TRBD1,many,TGCAGTGCTAGGGGACAGACCACTGAAGCTTTCTTT,CSARGQTTEAFF
TRBV20-1,16,TRBJ2-7,NA,many,TGCAGTGCTAGAGATGGAGGGCCCCACCAGTCCACCGAGCAGTACTTC,CSARDGGPHQSTEQYF
TRBV5-1,14,TRBJ1-5,NA,NA,TGCGCCAGCAGTGAACAGGGTTCGGCATATCCCCAGCATTTT,CASSEQGSAYPQHF
TRBV5-1,12,TRBJ2-2,NA,NA,TGCGCCAGCAGCTTGGTAGTAGGGGAGCTGTTTTTT,CASSLVVGELFF
TRBV28,18,TRBJ2-6,NA,many,TGTGCCAGCACTCCTGCGGGGACAGTCCTTGAATGGGCCAACGTCCTGACTTTC,CASTPAGTVLEWANVLTF
TRBV9,15,TRBJ2-1,TRBD2,many,TGTGCCAGCAGCGTAGATAGCGGGCCCTACAATGAGCAGTTCTTC,CASSVDSGPYNEQFF
TRBV7-2,12,TRBJ2-4,NA,many,TGTGCCAGCAGCTTAGATATGGGCATTCAGTACTTC,CASSLDMGIQYF
TRBV5-1,16,TRBJ2-1,TRBD2,many,TGCGCCAGCAGCTTGTCTAGCGGGGTCTCCTACAATGAGCAGTTCTTC,CASSLSSGVSYNEQFF
TRBV5-1,14,TRBJ2-7,NA,many,TGCGCCAGCAGGGCTACTCTAAACTCCTACGAGCAGTACTTC,CASRATLNSYEQYF
TRBV7-2,13,TRBJ2-1,NA,NA,TGTGCCAGCAGCTCAGACAGACCGGCTGAGCAGTTCTTC,CASSSDRPAEQFF
TRBV5-1,15,TRBJ1-5,TRBD1,once,TGCGCCAGCAGGCATGGGACAGCGAGCAATCAGCCCCAGCATTTT,CASRHGTASNQPQHF
TRBV6-6,14,TRBJ1-2,NA,many,TGTGCCAGCAGTTACCAAGAAGTTAACTATGGCTACACCTTC,CASSYQEVNYGYTF
TRBV7-9,15,TRBJ2-1,NA,many,TGTGCCAGCAGCTATACAGGGAATGGCAGGAATGAGCAGTTCTTC,CASSYTGNGRNEQFF
TRBV28,16,TRBJ2-3,NA,many,TGTGCCAGCAGTCGAGGGACACGGGCCCGGACAGATACGCAGTATTTT,CASSRGTRARTDTQYF
TRBV5-1,18,TRBJ2-7,TRBD1,many,TGCGCCAGCAGCTTGGCTAGCCTTGCCGGGACAGGGTCGTACGAGCAGTACTTC,CASSLASLAGTGSYEQYF
TRBV7-9,16,TRBJ1-6,TRBD1,few,TGTGCCAGCAGCACCCAAGGACAGGGGGCGTATTCACCCCTCCACTTT,CASSTQGQGAYSPLHF
TRBV5-1,16,TRBJ2-3,NA,many,TGCGCCAGCAGCGGCCGGGACCGGGGGCTCGCAGATACGCAGTATTTT,CASSGRDRGLADTQYF
TRBV6-1,19,TRBJ2-3,TRBD2,NA,TGTGCCGGGGGGGGGCTGATGGGTAGCGGGAGGGCCAAGGGAGATACGCAGTATTTT,CAGGGLMGSGRAKGDTQYF
TRBV14,15,TRBJ1-2,NA,many,TGTGCCAGCAGCCAAGACGGTAGCAGGAGCTATGGCTACACCTTC,CASSQDGSRSYGYTF
TRBV12-3/TRBV12-4,16,TRBJ2-1,NA,many,TGTGCCAGCGGACCGAGGGGGAGAGCCTCCTACAATGAGCAGTTCTTC,CASGPRGRASYNEQFF
TRBV28,14,TRBJ1-1,NA,many,TGTGCCAGCAGTGAAGGGGGGGGGGTCACTGAAGCTTTCTTT,CASSEGGGVTEAFF
TRBV5-1,15,TRBJ1-2,NA,few,TGCGCCAGCAGCCCTGGACGGGTAACTAACTATGGCTACACCTTC,CASSPGRVTNYGYTF
TRBV12-3/TRBV12-4,15,TRBJ2-5,TRBD1,many,TGTGCCAGCAGTTTTGGCTGGGACAGGGTAGAGACCCAGTACTTC,CASSFGWDRVETQYF
TRBV2,16,TRBJ2-1,TRBD2,many,TGTGCCAGCACAGCCTGGGAGCGGGGGTTCTACAATGAGCAGTTCTTC,CASTAWERGFYNEQFF
TRBV29-1,11,TRBJ2-1,NA,many,TGCAGCGTTGAAAGGGGGAATGAGCAGTTCTTC,CSVERGNEQFF
TRBV5-1,22,TRBJ1-5,NA,NA,NA,CASSFYICSLEEGRQLNQPQNF
TRBV28,15,TRBJ1-2,NA,many,TGTGCCAGCAGTTTATCTGCACCGAACAACTATGGCTACACCTTC,CASSLSAPNNYGYTF
TRBV20-1,14,TRBJ2-1,NA,many,TGCAGTGCTCCCCCGCGGGGACTCTACAATGAGCAGTTCTTC,CSAPPRGLYNEQFF
TRBV10-2,14,TRBJ1-5,NA,many,TGCGCCAGCAGTGGCTCGACAGTCGATCAGCCCCAGCATTTT,CASSGSTVDQPQHF
TRBV7-9,16,TRBJ1-3,TRBD1,many,TGTGCCAGCAGCGCACTCTGGACAGGATCTGGAAACACCATATATTTT,CASSALWTGSGNTIYF